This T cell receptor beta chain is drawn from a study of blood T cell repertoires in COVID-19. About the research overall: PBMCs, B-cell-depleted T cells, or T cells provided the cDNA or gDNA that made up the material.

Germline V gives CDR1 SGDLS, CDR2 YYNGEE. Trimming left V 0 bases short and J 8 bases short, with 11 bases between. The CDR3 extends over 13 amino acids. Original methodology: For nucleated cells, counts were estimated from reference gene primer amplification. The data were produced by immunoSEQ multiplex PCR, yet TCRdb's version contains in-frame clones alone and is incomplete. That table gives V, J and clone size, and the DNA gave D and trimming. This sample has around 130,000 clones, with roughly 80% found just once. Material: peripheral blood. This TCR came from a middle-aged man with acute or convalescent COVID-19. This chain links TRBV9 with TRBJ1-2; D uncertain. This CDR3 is CASSVDGGSGYTF. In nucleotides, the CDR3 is TGTGCCAGCAGCGTAGATGGAGGGTCAGGCTACACCTTC.